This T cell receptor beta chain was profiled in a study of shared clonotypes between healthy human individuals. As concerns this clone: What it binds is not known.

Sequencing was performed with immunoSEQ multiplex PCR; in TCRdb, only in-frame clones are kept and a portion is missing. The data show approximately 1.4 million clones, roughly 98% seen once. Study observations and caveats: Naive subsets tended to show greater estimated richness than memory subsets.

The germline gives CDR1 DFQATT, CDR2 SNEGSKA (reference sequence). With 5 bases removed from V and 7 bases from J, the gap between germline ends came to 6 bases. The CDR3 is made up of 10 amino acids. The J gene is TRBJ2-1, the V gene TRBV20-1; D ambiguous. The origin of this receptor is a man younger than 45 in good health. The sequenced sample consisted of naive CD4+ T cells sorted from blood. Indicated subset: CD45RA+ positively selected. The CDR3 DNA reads TGCAGTGCTGACTGGAATGAGCAGTTCTTC. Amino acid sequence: CSADWNEQFF.